Sequencing of this T cell receptor (beta chain) was carried out in a study of blood T cell repertoires in COVID-19. Study-level information: Donors in the United States, Italy and Spain gave samples during acute or convalescent COVID-19. PBMCs, B-cell-depleted T cells, or T cells were the source of the cDNA or gDNA that made up the material.

Germline V gene lookup returns CDR1 MNHNY and CDR2 SVGAGI (reference sequence). CDR3 length: 15 amino acids. V was trimmed by 6 bases and J by 4 bases, leaving 17 bases between them. In its sample, this clone was seen once. How the authors handled the data: Reference gene primer amplification yielded estimated nucleated cell counts. Profiling relied on immunoSEQ multiplex PCR, and the TCRdb table lists in-frame clones only, not all of them. Clonal size and the V and J genes are those of that table, whereas D and trimming came from the DNA. The sample has approximately 230,000 clones; roughly 88% are singletons.

This chain connects TRBV6-6 to TRBJ2-3; the D is unclear. Sequencing was performed on peripheral blood. The TCR was taken from a woman between 40 and 50 years old who had recovered from COVID-19. The CDR3 nucleotides read TGTGCCAGCAGACCCAGGAATCTTATCGCAGATACGCAGTATTTT. Its translation: CASRPRNLIADTQYF.